The clone carrying this TCR beta chain was observed once. These data come from a study of blood T cell repertoires in COVID-19. Original handling: Estimation of nucleated cell counts was performed using reference gene primer amplification. Method: immunoSEQ multiplex PCR; TCRdb's copy keeps in-frame clones and lacks some. The V and J calls and clone size come from that table; D and trimming were worked out from the DNA. The sample shows 84,000 or so clones, 80% to 90% of them seen only once. The source is a woman of 80 years or more with acute or convalescent COVID-19. The sample was peripheral blood.

CDR3 nucleotide sequence: TGTGCTAGTGGTTTGCGGTCATTACGCTTGAACACTGAAGCTTTCTTT. Protein product: CASGLRSLRLNTEAFF. The chain uses TRBV12-5 and TRBJ1-1; D remains unclear. This CDR3 contains 16 residues. Germline lookup yields CDR1 LGHNT and CDR2 FRNRAP. Trimming shortened V by 2 bases and J by 0 bases, and 13 bases separated the two germline ends.